One and the same sample provided the 14 T cell receptor beta chains below, sequenced in a study of monozygotic twins with inflammatory bowel disease. Following a re-call of the 5' RACE reads, TCRdb has one entry per CDR3 protein and lacks DNA. The sample totals more than 300,000 distinct CDR3 sequences. Sequencing input: blood. Source of these receptors: a human donor with ulcerative colitis or Crohn's disease, or a healthy co-twin of an affected twin (not recorded which).

The CDR3 sequence: CASSHPISSGSSYEQYF. The J gene is TRBJ2-7, the V gene TRBV5-1; there is no DNA to check the TCRdb D call of TRBD2. The germline gives CDR1 SGHRS, CDR2 YFSETQ. CDR3 length: 17 residues.

The chain is built from TRBV6-5 and TRBJ2-5. Looked up from germline, CDR1 is MNHEY and CDR2 is SVGAGI. The CDR3 length is 13 residues. CDR3: CASSYSPSETQYF.

This chain uses TRBV6-5 with TRBJ1-2; the D gene TCRdb calls, TRBD1, cannot be checked with no DNA. CDR1 is MNHEY and CDR2 is SVGAGI in the germline V gene. The CDR3 covers 12 residues. The CDR3 loop is CASSLKGNGYTF.

V is TRBV12-3 or TRBV12-4 and J is TRBJ2-7. The CDR3 covers 13 residues. This chain's CDR3 is CASSLEVSDEQYF.

This rearrangement joins TRBV10-3 to TRBJ2-7. The CDR3 loop spans 12 amino acids. Looked up from germline, CDR1 is ENHRY and CDR2 is SYGVKD. This CDR3 is CAISVGDYEQYF.

V gene TRBV29-1 combines with J gene TRBJ2-7; TCRdb returns TRBD2, unconfirmable since there is no DNA. CDR1 and CDR2 from the germline V gene are SQVTM and ANQGSEA. There are 16 residues in the CDR3. CDR3 residues: CSVARTRTSGIYEQYF.

The chain recombines TRBV6-2 or TRBV6-3 with TRBJ2-1. The germline V gene encodes CDR1 MNHEY and CDR2 SVGEGT. The CDR3 is 15 amino acids. Here the CDR3 reads CASSPISDGANEQFF.

The rearrangement links TRBV12-3 or TRBV12-4 to TRBJ2-5; checking the TCRdb D call of TRBD1 is not possible without DNA. The CDR3 consists of 17 residues. CDR3 sequence: CASSLDIGGAGIGGQYF.

The chain uses TRBV7-2 and TRBJ1-5; as DNA is missing, the TRBD1 call by TCRdb cannot be tested. Germline V gene data show CDR1 as SGHTA and CDR2 as FQGNSA. This CDR3 contains 15 residues. The CDR3 sequence: CASSTGGNSNQPQHF. The full variable domain, rest sourced from reference TRBV7-2 and TRBJ1-5, is GAGVSQSPSNKVTEKGKDVELRCDPISGHTALYWYRQSLGQGLEFLIYFQGNSAPDKSGLPSDRFSAERTGGSVSTLTIQRTQQEDSAVYLCASSTGGNSNQPQHFGDGTRLSIL.

This chain joins TRBV3-1 and TRBJ2-5; the TCRdb D gene call, TRBD2, has no DNA to confirm it. This CDR3 spans 15 amino acids. In germline, CDR1 is LGHDT, CDR2 YNNKEL (reference sequence). CDR3 residues: CASSTTSGRVETQYF.

The genes are TRBV7-9 and TRBJ2-7; checking the TCRdb D call of TRBD1 is not possible without DNA. From germline, CDR1 is SEHNR and CDR2 FQNEAQ (reference sequence). This CDR3 is built from 12 residues. The CDR3 protein is CASRPLGDEQYF.

CDR3: CSAGDAGQGGQPQHF. The V call is TRBV20-1, the J call TRBJ1-5; TCRdb outputs TRBD1, but without DNA this stays unchecked. In germline, CDR1 is DFQATT, CDR2 SNEGSKA (reference sequence). This CDR3 comprises 15 residues.

This chain connects TRBV5-5 to TRBJ2-2; the TRBD2 assignment by TCRdb is unverifiable without DNA. This CDR3 has 15 amino acids. CDR1 is SGHKS and CDR2 is YYEKEE in the germline V gene (reference sequence). The CDR3 here is CASSHESGTRGELFF.

V and J are TRBV12-3 or TRBV12-4 and TRBJ2-1. This CDR3 has 14 amino acids. The CDR3: CASQFSGFYNEQFF.